This TCR beta chain was sequenced during a study of cytomegalovirus exposure and HLA in healthy donors. General observations from the study: Evidence from a later analysis indicated that most CMV-associated TCR beta chains looked HLA-restricted. One variant, a missense change in DCLRE1C, was linked in a later analysis to TCR beta V- and J-gene trimming.

Comment on this clone: Its antigen is as yet unknown. Compared with germline, one end of the junction differs, possibly owing to a read error.

The PCR employed 60 Vbeta primers together with 13 Jbeta primers. Clones were read by immunoSEQ multiplex PCR, and TCRdb kept only the in-frame ones, dropping some. This repertoire shows about 110,000 clones, about 76% found once; its top ten account for roughly 8%. The clonotype was recovered from a man aged 35 to 55 in good health and CMV-seronegative. Sequences were obtained from PBMCs.

The CDR3, as DNA: TGTGCTAGCAGCTTCAGGGGAAACACCGGGGAGCTGTTTTTT. It codes for CASSFRGNTGELFF. The genes are TRBV7-7 and TRBJ2-2; D is possibly TRBD1 (6 bases). Germline V CDR1 and CDR2: SSHAT, FNYEAQ (reference sequence). The CDR3 is 14 amino acids.